This T cell receptor beta chain emerged from a study of blood T cell repertoires in COVID-19. At the level of the study: Sample material is recorded as cDNA or gDNA derived from T cells, B-cell-depleted T cells, or PBMCs.

CDR1 and CDR2 (germline): SGHRS, YFSETQ. V lost 0 bases, J lost 1 base, and 10 bases lay in between. The CDR3 loop spans 15 amino acids. Clones were read by immunoSEQ multiplex PCR, and TCRdb kept only the in-frame ones, dropping some. The table has about 350,000 clones, roughly 90% seen once. The sample comprised PBMCs or T cells enriched from blood (not recorded which). The chain couples TRBV5-1 to TRBJ1-1, with D perhaps TRBD1 (6 bases). The sequence derives from a woman aged 25 to 39 who had recovered from COVID-19. The DNA for the CDR3 is TGCGCCAGCAGCTTGGAGGTGGGGGCGAACACTGAAGCTTTCTTT. Its protein product is CASSLEVGANTEAFF.